The clone carrying this T cell receptor (beta chain) has only a few counts. The data originate from a study of T-cell memory formation after mild COVID-19. Overall study context: In these data, TCR clusters were largely donor specific.

The V and J ends lost 5 bases and 9 bases respectively, with 20 bases between them. Germline loops: CDR1 SGHAT, CDR2 FQNNGV. This CDR3 is 16 amino acids long. MiXCR was run by TCRdb on the 5' RACE reads, yielding one entry per CDR3 protein. Of some 270,000 distinct CDR3 sequences in the sample, just over 15% are singletons; the top ten hold 2.1%. The sample comprised PBMCs or a T cell subset sorted from them (not recorded which). The rearrangement uses TRBV11-2 and TRBJ1-6; D uncertain. The source of this sequence is an adult woman who had mild COVID-19 (a few samples of this study predate the infection). Cell type and time point are not known. CDR3: CASSPLHGESGSPLHF. The CDR3 nucleotides read TGTGCCAGCAGCCCTCTCCATGGGGAGTCGGGTTCACCCCTCCACTTT.